The T cell receptor (beta chain) under discussion was sequenced for a study of cytomegalovirus exposure and HLA in healthy donors. General study points: As immune exposure information, only CMV serostatus was available.

This clone has just one count. Its antigen is not identified. The primer mix had 60 Vbeta and 13 Jbeta primers. Using immunoSEQ multiplex PCR, the repertoire was profiled, and TCRdb retains in-frame clones only, with some absent. The sample lists 84,000 or so clones, 65% to 85% occurring once. CDR1 and CDR2 from the germline V gene are SGDLS and YYNGEE. The CDR3 spans 17 residues. V shed 4 bases and J 4 bases; nucleotides not matched to a gene: 11. The rearrangement links TRBV9 to TRBJ1-3, with TRBD1 identical over 10 bases. This receptor was identified in a man over 45 in good health and CMV-seronegative. Source material: PBMCs. The CDR3 coding sequence is TGTGCCAGCAGCCTCGCGGGGGACAGGGGTGCCGGAAACACCATATATTTT. It yields the protein CASSLAGDRGAGNTIYF.